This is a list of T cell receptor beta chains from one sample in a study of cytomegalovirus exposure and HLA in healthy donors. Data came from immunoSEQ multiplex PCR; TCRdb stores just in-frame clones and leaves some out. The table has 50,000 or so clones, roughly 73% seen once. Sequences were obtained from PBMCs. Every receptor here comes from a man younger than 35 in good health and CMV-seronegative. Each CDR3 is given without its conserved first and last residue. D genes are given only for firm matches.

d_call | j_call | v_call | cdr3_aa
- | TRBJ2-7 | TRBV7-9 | ASSPRENHYEQY
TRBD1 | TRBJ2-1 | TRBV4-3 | ASSARDSIYNEQF
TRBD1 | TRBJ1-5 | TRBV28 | ASRSGTGANQPQH
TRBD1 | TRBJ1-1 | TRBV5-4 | ASSLIDRANTEAF
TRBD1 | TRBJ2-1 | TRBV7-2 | ASSSDNRGNEQF
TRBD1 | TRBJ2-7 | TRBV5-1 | ASSYQQGTYEQY
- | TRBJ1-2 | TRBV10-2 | ASSFGQSSSLYGYT
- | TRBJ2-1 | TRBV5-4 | ASSHDRPGGEQF
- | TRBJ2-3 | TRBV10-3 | AISESWGSTDTQY
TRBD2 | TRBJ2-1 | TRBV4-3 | ASSQSSGSSYNEQF
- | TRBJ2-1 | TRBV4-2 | ASSQDLGESSYNEQF
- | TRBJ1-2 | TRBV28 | ASSFVSEYGYT
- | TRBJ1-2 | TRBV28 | ASLGGLYGYT
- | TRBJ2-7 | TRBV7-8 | ASSLDHSSYEQY
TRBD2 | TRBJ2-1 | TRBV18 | ASSGREGLNEQF
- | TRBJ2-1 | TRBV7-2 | ASSPEAAWNEQF
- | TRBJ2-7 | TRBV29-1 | SVLQSTYEQY
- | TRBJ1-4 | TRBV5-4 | ASSFGGVNEKLF
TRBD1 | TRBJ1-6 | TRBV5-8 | ASSLAGGSPLH
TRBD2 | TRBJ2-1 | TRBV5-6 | ASSFEGLAVYNEQF
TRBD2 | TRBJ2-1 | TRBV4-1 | ASSQLGSGILNEQF
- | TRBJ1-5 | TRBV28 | ASTPQRGVKPQH
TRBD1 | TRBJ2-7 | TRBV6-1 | ASLGQGKTSYEQY
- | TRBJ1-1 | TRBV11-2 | ASSLDGQPNTEAF
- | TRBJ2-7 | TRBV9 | ASSVESNTGHEQY
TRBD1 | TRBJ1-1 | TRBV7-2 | ASSSTGNTEAF
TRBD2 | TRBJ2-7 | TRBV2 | ASSRGASYEQY
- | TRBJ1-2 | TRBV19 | ASSNARGTDYGYT
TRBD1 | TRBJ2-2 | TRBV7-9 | ASSSGAGGTGELF
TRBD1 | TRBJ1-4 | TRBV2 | ASRETAGQGNEKLF
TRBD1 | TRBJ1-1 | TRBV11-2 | ASSLGQLNTEAF
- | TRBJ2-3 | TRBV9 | ASSVIGTSTDTQY
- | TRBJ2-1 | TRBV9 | ASSQSTGRYNEQF
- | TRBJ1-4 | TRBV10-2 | ASSGTTNEKLF
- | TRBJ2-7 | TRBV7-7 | ASSATGTYEQY
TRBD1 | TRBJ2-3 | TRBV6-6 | ASRKGQAGTDTQY
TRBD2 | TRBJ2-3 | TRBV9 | ASSSLAGNTDTQY
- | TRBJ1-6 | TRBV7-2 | ASSPTVTSNSPLH
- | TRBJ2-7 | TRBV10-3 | AISGQNVYEQY
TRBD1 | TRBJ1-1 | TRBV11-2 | ASSHGTANTEAF
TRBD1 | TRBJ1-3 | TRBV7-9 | ASSRTGPSGNTIY
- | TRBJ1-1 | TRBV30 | AWSVGRETEAF
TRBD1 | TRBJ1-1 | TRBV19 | ASSKDRHTEAF
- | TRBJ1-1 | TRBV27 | ASETGDEAF
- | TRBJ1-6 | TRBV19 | ASQAGANSPLH
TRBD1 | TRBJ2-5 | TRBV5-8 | ASSRPDREETQY
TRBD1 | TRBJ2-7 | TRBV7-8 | ASSPLPGQGNEQY
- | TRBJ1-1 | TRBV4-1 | ASSQAPGPNTEAF
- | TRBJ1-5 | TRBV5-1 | ASSLTGSGQPQH
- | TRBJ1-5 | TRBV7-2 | ASSLGPISNQPQH
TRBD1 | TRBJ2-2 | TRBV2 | ASVDRTGWTGELF
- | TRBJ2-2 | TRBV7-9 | ASSFRGGTGELF
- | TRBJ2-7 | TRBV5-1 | ASSGGQLYEQY
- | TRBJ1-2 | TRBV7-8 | ASSPEGGTNYGYT
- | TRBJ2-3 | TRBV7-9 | ASSLVTGFTDTQY